The rows below give T cell receptor beta chains drawn from one sample of a study of graft-versus-host responses after intestinal transplantation. TCRdb's copy holds only in-frame clones and misses some; the assay was immunoSEQ multiplex PCR. There are 120,000 or so clones in the sample; about 93% occur only once, and 0.4% to 0.55% lies in the top ten. These TCRs are of unknown antigen specificity. The sequencing used unstimulated CD8+ T cells sorted from spleen or lymph node cells, collected before intestinal transplant. Source of these receptors: a human donor who received an intestinal transplant. Both conserved end residues are part of each CDR3. Each record gives: D gene, J gene, V gene, clone size, CDR3 DNA, CDR3 protein. D genes are given only for firm matches. For some rows the clone size is stated as once, few or many, or as a class when expanded; others skip it.

. TRBJ2-2 TRBV7-3 . TGTGCCAGCAGCTTATCCGTTGGGCCGTATACCACCGGGGAGCTGTTTTTT CASSLSVGPYTTGELFF
. TRBJ2-7 TRBV11-2 . TGTGCCAGCAGCTTGCTAGGTAGCTACGAGCAGTACTTC CASSLLGSYEQYF
TRBD1 TRBJ1-5 TRBV10-2 . TGCGCCAGCAAAGACGGTTGGGACAGTCTATTGCATTTT CASKDGWDSLLHF
. TRBJ2-7 TRBV4-1 . TGCGCCAGCAGCCAAGGTATGGGGGGATACTACGAGCAGTACTTC CASSQGMGGYYEQYF
. TRBJ2-3 TRBV11-1 . TGTGCCAGCAGCTTAAGGAGAGGGACAGATACGCAGTATTTT CASSLRRGTDTQYF
. TRBJ1-2 TRBV27 . TGTGCCAGCAGTTTATCGGGACCGAACTATGGCTACACCTTC CASSLSGPNYGYTF
. TRBJ1-2 TRBV21-1 few TGTGCCAGCAGCAAATGGCGGGGGCAGGGCATAAACTATGGCTACACCTTC CASSKWRGQGINYGYTF
. TRBJ2-6 TRBV9 . TGTGCCAGCAGCGTTTGGGGGGCTGGGGCCAACGTCCTGACTTTC CASSVWGAGANVLTF
. TRBJ1-2 TRBV11-2 . TGTGCCAGCAGCTTAGGGTCGACTAACTATGGCTACACCTTC CASSLGSTNYGYTF
TRBD2 TRBJ2-3 TRBV18 . TGTGCCAGCTCACCATATCGGGAGGGCGTTGCAGATACGCAGTATTTT CASSPYREGVADTQYF
. TRBJ1-1 TRBV27 . TGTGCCAGCAGTTTAGCAGGGGTGAACACTGAAGCTTTCTTT CASSLAGVNTEAFF
. TRBJ2-1 TRBV4-1 . TGCGCCAGCAGCCAAGATCAGGACTTGAGCTCCTACAATGAGCAGTTCTTC CASSQDQDLSSYNEQFF
TRBD2 TRBJ2-1 TRBV19 . TGTGCCAGTAGTGGGATGGCGGGAGGTTACAATGAGCAGTTCTTC CASSGMAGGYNEQFF
TRBD2 TRBJ2-1 TRBV7-9 . TGTGCCAGCAGCTTACGCGGGAGGACCGGGGATGAGCAGTTCTTC CASSLRGRTGDEQFF
. TRBJ2-1 TRBV12-5 . TGTGCTAGTGGTTTGGTAGCCTATACTGAGCAGTTCTTC CASGLVAYTEQFF
. TRBJ2-7 TRBV21-1 . TGTGCCAGCACCGCGGTGGAGGGGGTCTACGAGCAGTACTTC CASTAVEGVYEQYF
. TRBJ1-1 TRBV7-6 . TGTGCCAGCAGCCAAAACACTGAAGCTTTCTTT CASSQNTEAFF
TRBD1 TRBJ2-2 TRBV9 . TGTGCCAGCAGCTTACCCCGAGGGACAGGGCAGAACACCGGGGAGCTGTTTTTT CASSLPRGTGQNTGELFF
TRBD2 TRBJ2-2 TRBV15 . TGTGCCACCCAACTCATAGCGGGAGCGATCGGGGAGCTGTTTTTT CATQLIAGAIGELFF
TRBD2 TRBJ2-7 TRBV28 . TGTGCCAGCAGTTCCACTGGGACTAGCGGGAGATACGAGCAGTACTTC CASSSTGTSGRYEQYF
. TRBJ1-1 TRBV28 . TGTGCCAGCAGTCTGAGTCGGAACACTGAAGCTTTCTTT CASSLSRNTEAFF
. TRBJ1-1 TRBV5-6 . TGTGCCAGCAGCCTCTGGGTGAACACTGAAGCTTTCTTT CASSLWVNTEAFF
. TRBJ1-5 TRBV2 . TGTGCCAGCAGTGAAGCGGGGAATCAGCCCCAGCATTTT CASSEAGNQPQHF
TRBD1 TRBJ1-1 TRBV7-6 . TGTGCCAGCAGCTTAGCCCAGGGGGCGGGAGAAGCTTTCTTT CASSLAQGAGEAFF
. TRBJ1-5 TRBV6-5 . TGTGCCAGCGCCAGAGGGGCCAATCAGCCCCAGCATTTT CASARGANQPQHF
. TRBJ1-5 TRBV6-1 once TGTGCCAGCAGAAAAGGTTTGCGGGCCCAGCATTTT CASRKGLRAQHF
TRBD1 TRBJ1-1 TRBV27 . TGTGCCAGCAGGGTGACAGGGGGCCATTGGGCTGAAGCTTTCTTT CASRVTGGHWAEAFF
. TRBJ2-1 TRBV28 . TGTGCCAGCAGGCCTGAGCGGAGTGGTCCCTACAATGAGCAGTTCTTC CASRPERSGPYNEQFF
. TRBJ1-2 TRBV28 . TGTGCCAGCCGGCCACCGCAGGAATACGGCTACACCTTC CASRPPQEYGYTF
. TRBJ2-3 TRBV7-6 once TGTGCCAGCAGCCTTTCCCCGGGTCGGAGCACAGATACGCAGTATTTT CASSLSPGRSTDTQYF
. TRBJ2-7 TRBV19 . TGTGCCAGTAGTATAGATGTTTGGGCCCCCAACGAGCAGTACTTC CASSIDVWAPNEQYF
. TRBJ2-7 TRBV12-2 . TGTGCAAGTCGCCCTAGGGACAGGGAAAAACTCTACGAGCAGTACTTC CASRPRDREKLYEQYF
TRBD2 TRBJ2-7 TRBV27 . TGTGCCAGCAGTCGAGACGGGACTAGCGTATCCTACGAGCAGTACTTC CASSRDGTSVSYEQYF
. TRBJ2-1 TRBV28 . TGTGCCAGCAGTTTACTGTCCCCATCCTACAATGAGCAGTTCTTC CASSLLSPSYNEQFF
. TRBJ2-7 TRBV5-4 . TGTGCCAGCAGCACTTCCGGGACTCCCTACGAGCAGTACTTC CASSTSGTPYEQYF
. TRBJ2-7 TRBV7-9 . TGTGCCAGCAGCTTGTCCATTTCCTACGAGCAGTACTTC CASSLSISYEQYF
. TRBJ2-7 TRBV19 once TGTGCCAGTAGTTACGGCTACGAGCAGTACTTC CASSYGYEQYF
TRBD1 TRBJ1-1 TRBV6-5 . TGTGCCAGCAGTTACCAAGGGACAGGGTCTGAAGCTTTCTTT CASSYQGTGSEAFF
. TRBJ1-5 TRBV27 . TGTGCCAGCAGTTTCGTCGCCAATCAGCCCCAGCATTTT CASSFVANQPQHF
TRBD1 TRBJ2-7 TRBV28 . TGTGCCAGCAGTAAAACCTCGGGACAGGGGGCGCGGGAGCAGTACTTC CASSKTSGQGAREQYF
. TRBJ1-1 TRBV5-1 once TGCGCCAGCAGCTCAGGACGGGGGAACACTGAAGCTTTCTTT CASSSGRGNTEAFF
. TRBJ2-7 TRBV27 once TGTGCCAGCAGTTTATCCGGGGTTGGGGCTCTTCCGGCTTACGAGCAGTACTTC CASSLSGVGALPAYEQYF
. TRBJ2-2 TRBV5-1 . TGCGCCAGCAGCTGGAACACCGGGGAGCTGTTTTTT CASSWNTGELFF
. TRBJ1-2 TRBV29-1 . TGCAGCGTGTCAGGTGCGACTAGCTATGGCTACACCTTC CSVSGATSYGYTF
. TRBJ2-2 TRBV9 . TGTGCCAGCAGGGAAAACACCGGGGAGCTGTTTTTT CASRENTGELFF
. TRBJ1-4 TRBV6-5 . TGTGCCAGCAGTTGGACAGCAGACCACGAAAAACTGTTTTTT CASSWTADHEKLFF
. TRBJ2-1 TRBV11-2 . TGTGCCCACCAAGCGGACGAAAACAATGAGCAGTTCTTC CAHQADENNEQFF
. TRBJ1-1 TRBV5-1 . TGCGCCAGCAGCTTGGCAGGGGATTACGAAGCTTTCTTT CASSLAGDYEAFF
. TRBJ2-7 TRBV27 . TGTGCCAGCAGCTCAACCGGCGCCTACGAGCAGTACTTC CASSSTGAYEQYF
. TRBJ2-3 TRBV20-1 . TGCAGTGCTAGATCAGATACGCAGTATTTT CSARSDTQYF
. TRBJ2-2 TRBV10-2 once TGCGCCAGCAGCGGACAGGGGACTAGCGTGAACACCGGGGAGCTGTTTTTT CASSGQGTSVNTGELFF
. TRBJ1-1 TRBV5-6 once TGTGCCAGCAGCTTGGGTGGGAACACTGAAGCTTTCTTT CASSLGGNTEAFF
. TRBJ1-2 TRBV6-6 . TGTGCCAGCAGTCCCCCAAACAGGGCTGCTGGCTACACCTTC CASSPPNRAAGYTF
. TRBJ2-7 TRBV5-1 . TGCGCCAGCAGCTTGTCCCGTAGCACCCCCTACGAGCAGTACTTC CASSLSRSTPYEQYF
TRBD1 TRBJ1-5 TRBV11-2 . TGTGCCAGCAGCTTAGACGGGACAGGGTATCAGCCCCAGCATTTT CASSLDGTGYQPQHF
TRBD2 TRBJ2-3 TRBV19 . TGTGCCAGTAGTATGAAGGCTAGCGGGAGCCTAACAGATACGCAGTATTTT CASSMKASGSLTDTQYF
. TRBJ2-3 TRBV27 . TGTGCCAGCAGTTACCAAGCGGGAGATACGCAGTATTTT CASSYQAGDTQYF